These 15 T cell receptor beta chains came from one sample sequenced in a study of Graves' ophthalmopathy and Graves' hyperthyroidism (dated by TCRdb to about 2018). The instrument was an Illumina HiSeq 2000. For repertoire sequencing, TCR beta CDR3 regions were amplified from RNA transcripts. A first-round RT-PCR used HTBI primers with the Qiagen OneStep RT-PCR kit, followed by a second-round multiplex PCR, size selection and purification. Clones were called with MiXCR by TCRdb after fastp trimmed the public reads at Q25, and only in-frame beta chains were retained. Identical CDR3 proteins give one entry, which carries the most common genes and DNA. Here the sample has about 740,000 distinct CDR3 sequences; approximately 40% occur a single time. The ten largest clones capture about 40% of the sample. The sample was peripheral blood. These receptors all stem from an adult man with Graves' ophthalmopathy.

This clonotype was seen repeatedly, ten times or more. The rearrangement uses TRBV10-3 and TRBJ1-3; TRBD1 is a possible D gene (6 bases). Trimming removed 10 bases at V and 0 bases at J, with 10 bases between. Germline V gives CDR1 ENHRY, CDR2 SYGVKD. CDR3 size: 13 residues. CDR3 loop: CATGQNSGNTIYF. The CDR3 nucleotides are TGTGCCACAGGACAGAACTCTGGAAACACCATATATTTT.

In its sample, this clonotype was seen a few times. The chain carries TRBV7-2 and TRBJ2-7, with a tentative D call TRBD2 (5 bases). CDR1 is SGHTA, CDR2 FQGNSA, per germline. V shed 3 bases and J shed 3 bases, with 12 bases lying between them. The CDR3 has 14 residues. The CDR3 loop reads CASSLSVGVYEQYF. The CDR3 bases are TGTGCCAGCAGCTTGAGTGTGGGAGTCTACGAGCAGTACTTC.

This clonotype has only one observation. The rearrangement links TRBV20-1 to TRBJ2-7, with a possible D match to TRBD2 (5 bases). This CDR3 contains 14 residues. V gave up 2 bases and J gave up 4 bases, with 15 bases separating them. Germline lookup yields CDR1 DFQATT and CDR2 SNEGSKA (reference sequence). The CDR3 is CSARPIELDYEQYF. The DNA for the CDR3 is TGCAGTGCTAGACCCATAGAACTAGATTACGAGCAGTACTTC.

The chain joins TRBV2 to TRBJ1-5, with D possibly being TRBD1 (6 bases). The CDR3 length is 13 residues. From germline, CDR1 is SNHLY and CDR2 FYNNEI. The V gene lost 3 bases and the J gene lost 11 bases, with 14 bases spanning the gap. CDR3 in amino acids: CASSDTGNTSQHF. The CDR3 coding sequence is TGTGCCAGCAGTGACACAGGGAACACATCCCAGCATTTT.

At least ten counts were recorded for this clonotype. The chain's CDR3 is CATSAYGGSYGYTF. CDR3 in DNA: TGTGCCACCAGTGCCTACGGGGGATCTTATGGCTACACCTTC. V usage is TRBV24-1 and J usage is TRBJ1-2, with D perhaps matching TRBD1 (5 bases). The CDR3 sequence is 14 residues long. The V gene's germline CDR1 is KGHDR and CDR2 SFDVKD. Trimming took 5 bases from V and 5 from J, leaving 14 bases between them.

This clonotype was seen ten or more times. The V call is TRBV20-1, the J call TRBJ1-5; D gene ambiguous. CDR1 and CDR2 from the germline V gene are DFQATT and SNEGSKA (reference sequence). This CDR3 is 12 amino acids long. V was shortened by 0 bases and J by 4 bases, with 4 bases between the two germline ends. CDR3 amino acids: CSARDGNQPQHF. In DNA, the CDR3 is TGCAGTGCTAGAGATGGGAATCAGCCCCAGCATTTT.

This clonotype was counted a few times. The chain recombines TRBV7-6 with TRBJ1-2, with TRBD1 identical over 9 bases. The CDR3 sequence is 18 residues long. CDR1 and CDR2 (germline): SGHVS, FNYEAQ. The ends lost 6 bases at V and 2 bases at J; junction bases unmatched: 16. CDR3 sequence reads: CASSFYRLGTGSNYGYTF. CDR3 coding DNA: TGTGCCAGCAGTTTCTATCGTTTGGGGACAGGGTCGAACTATGGCTACACCTTC.

This clonotype was seen only a few times. V and J are TRBV25-1 and TRBJ1-4; TRBD1 aligns across 7 bases. CDR3 length equals 15 residues. V trimming: 8 bases; J trimming: 7 bases; junction bases outside the gene matches: 13. CDR1 and CDR2 from the germline V gene are MGHDK and SYGVNS. This CDR3 reads CASSPAGTAREKLFF. In DNA form, the CDR3 reads TGTGCCAGCTCACCAGCCGGGACAGCTCGTGAAAAACTGTTTTTT.

This sequence joins TRBV7-9 and TRBJ2-7; D unresolved. V lost 2 bases, J lost 5 bases, and 13 bases lay in between. The germline V gene encodes CDR1 SEHNR and CDR2 FQNEAQ (reference sequence). CDR3 size: 14 residues. CDR3 loop: CASSLSGINDEQYF. The CDR3 DNA sequence: TGTGCCAGCAGCTTATCTGGGATAAACGACGAGCAGTACTTC.

About this clonotype: At one boundary the junction diverges from the germline segment, which might be a read error. The DNA of the CDR3 is TGTGCCACAAGTGCAGGAAACCCCAATCAGCCCCAGCATTTT. It translates to CATSAGNPNQPQHF. J is TRBJ1-5 and V is TRBV24-1; D gene ambiguous. In germline, CDR1 is KGHDR, CDR2 SFDVKD. The CDR3 extends over 14 amino acids.

The J gene is TRBJ1-2, the V gene TRBV10-3, with 9 bases lining up with TRBD1. Germline V gene data show CDR1 as ENHRY and CDR2 as SYGVKD. The CDR3 is made up of 16 amino acids. V shed 6 bases and J 3 bases; nucleotides not matched to a gene: 11. CDR3 in amino acids: CAISSQWTGDYYGYTF. The CDR3 DNA reads TGTGCCATCAGCAGCCAATGGACAGGGGATTACTATGGCTACACCTTC.

The J gene is TRBJ2-2, the V gene TRBV25-1; D perhaps matches TRBD2 (6 bases). The CDR3 covers 14 residues. Germline assignment: CDR1 MGHDK and CDR2 SYGVNS. V was clipped by 3 bases and J by 7 bases, with 12 bases between them. CDR3 sequence (DNA): TGTGCCAGCAGTGATAGTTCCGGGGGCGGGGAGCTGTTTTTT. It yields the protein CASSDSSGGGELFF. The variable domain in full, with the rest retrieved from reference TRBV25-1 and TRBJ2-2, is EADIYQTPRYLVIGTGKKITLECSQTMGHDKMYWYQQDPGMELHLIHYSYGVNSTEKGDLSSESTVSRIRTEHFPLTLESARPSHTSQYLCASSDSSGGGELFFGEGSRLTVL.

The chain uses TRBV20-1 and TRBJ1-1; 8 bases map to TRBD1. The CDR3 sequence is 16 residues long. The V and J ends lost 5 bases and 2 bases, in that order; junction bases with no gene match: 13. Germline assignment: CDR1 DFQATT and CDR2 SNEGSKA (reference sequence). The CDR3 bases are TGCAGTGCTGCCAAGTCTAGGACAGGGCAAAACACTGAAGCTTTCTTT. Its translation is CSAAKSRTGQNTEAFF.

In regard to this clonotype: It may be a read error: a sequence one base away is much more abundant. The rearrangement links TRBV29-1 to TRBJ2-7; 9 positions match TRBD1. The germline V gene has CDR1 SQVTM and CDR2 ANQGSEA. This CDR3 region has 11 residues. With 4 bases clipped from V and 5 bases from J, the junction kept 0 bases outside the gene matches. The DNA for the CDR3 is TGCAGCGTTGGGACAGGGGACGAGCAGTACTTC. This encodes CSVGTGDEQYF.

This clonotype was found a few times. The V gene is TRBV14, the J gene TRBJ2-5, with a possible D match to TRBD1 (7 bases). This CDR3 region has 17 residues. Per the germline V gene, CDR1 is SGHDN and CDR2 is FVKESK. Trimming pared 2 bases from V and 4 bases from J, leaving 20 bases between. In DNA, the CDR3 is TGTGCCAGCAGCCAACTGTTACAGGGGCAGGGAGGAGAGACCCAGTACTTC. Residues: CASSQLLQGQGGETQYF.